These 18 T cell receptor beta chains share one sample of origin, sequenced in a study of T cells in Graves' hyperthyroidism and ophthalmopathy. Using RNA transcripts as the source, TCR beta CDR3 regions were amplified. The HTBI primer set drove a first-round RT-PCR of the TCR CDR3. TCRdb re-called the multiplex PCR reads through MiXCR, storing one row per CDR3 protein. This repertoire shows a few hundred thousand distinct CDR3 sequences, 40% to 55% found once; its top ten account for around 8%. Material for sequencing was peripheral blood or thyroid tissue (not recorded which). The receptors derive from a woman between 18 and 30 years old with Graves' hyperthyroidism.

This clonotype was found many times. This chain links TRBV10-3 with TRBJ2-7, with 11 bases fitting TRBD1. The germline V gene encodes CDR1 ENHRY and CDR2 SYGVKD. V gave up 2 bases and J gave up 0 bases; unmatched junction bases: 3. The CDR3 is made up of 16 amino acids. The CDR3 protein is CAISEPGQGVSYEQYF. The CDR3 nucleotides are TGTGCCATCAGTGAGCCGGGACAGGGGGTCTCCTACGAGCAGTACTTC.

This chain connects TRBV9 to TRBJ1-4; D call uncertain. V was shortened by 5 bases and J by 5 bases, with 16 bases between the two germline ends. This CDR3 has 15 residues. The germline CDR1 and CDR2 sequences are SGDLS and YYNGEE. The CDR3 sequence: CASSLEGRPNEKLFF. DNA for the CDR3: TGTGCCAGCAGTTTAGAAGGTCGACCCAATGAAAAACTGTTTTTT.

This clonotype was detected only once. The CDR3 sequence is CSAREASGQETQYF. The CDR3, as DNA: TGCAGTGCTAGAGAGGCTAGCGGGCAAGAGACCCAGTACTTC. V and J are TRBV20-1 and TRBJ2-5, with TRBD2 matching 8 bases. V shed 0 bases, J shed 2 bases, and the junction held 2 bases outside the gene matches. Germline assignment: CDR1 DFQATT and CDR2 SNEGSKA (reference sequence). The CDR3 runs 14 residues.

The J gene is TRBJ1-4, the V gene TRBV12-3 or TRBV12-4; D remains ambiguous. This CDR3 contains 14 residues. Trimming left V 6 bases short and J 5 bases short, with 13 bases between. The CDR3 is CASRLGAANEKLFF. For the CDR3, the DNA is TGTGCCAGCAGGTTGGGAGCGGCGAATGAAAAACTGTTTTTT.

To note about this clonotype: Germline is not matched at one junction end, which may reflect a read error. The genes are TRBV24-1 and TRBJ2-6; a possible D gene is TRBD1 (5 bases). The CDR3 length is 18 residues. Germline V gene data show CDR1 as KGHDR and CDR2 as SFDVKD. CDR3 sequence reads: CATSDPQGRSPGASVLTF. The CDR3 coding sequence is TGTGCCACCAGTGATCCCCAAGGACGAAGCCCTGGGGCCAGCGTCCTGACTTTC.

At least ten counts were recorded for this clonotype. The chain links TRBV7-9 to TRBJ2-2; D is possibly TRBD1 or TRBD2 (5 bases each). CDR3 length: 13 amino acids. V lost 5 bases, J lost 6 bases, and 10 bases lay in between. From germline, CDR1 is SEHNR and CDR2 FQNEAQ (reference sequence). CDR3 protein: CASSGQGAGELFF. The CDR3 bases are TGTGCCAGCAGCGGCCAGGGAGCCGGGGAGCTGTTTTTT.

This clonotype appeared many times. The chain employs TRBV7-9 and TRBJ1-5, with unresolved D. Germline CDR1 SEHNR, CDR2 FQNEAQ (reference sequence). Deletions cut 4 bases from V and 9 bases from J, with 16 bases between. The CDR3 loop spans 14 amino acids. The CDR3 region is CASSSRLGFGPQHF. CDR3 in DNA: TGTGCCAGCAGCTCTCGACTCGGGTTCGGGCCCCAGCATTTT.

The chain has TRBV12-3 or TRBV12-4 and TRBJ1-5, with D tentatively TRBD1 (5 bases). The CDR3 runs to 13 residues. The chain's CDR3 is CASGLAGLGPQHF. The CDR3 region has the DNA TGTGCTAGTGGTTTAGCAGGGCTAGGGCCCCAGCATTTT.

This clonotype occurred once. CDR3 residues: CASSPPGQACPYNSPLHF. CDR3 nucleotide sequence: TGTGCCAGCAGCCCCCCTGGACAGGCTTGCCCCTATAATTCACCCCTCCACTTT. The chain has TRBV7-2 and TRBJ1-6; the match to TRBD1 covers 7 bases. Germline V gene lookup returns CDR1 SGHTA and CDR2 FQGNSA. The CDR3 totals 18 residues. Germline trimming cut 5 bases from V and 2 bases from J; bases unmatched to any gene: 12.

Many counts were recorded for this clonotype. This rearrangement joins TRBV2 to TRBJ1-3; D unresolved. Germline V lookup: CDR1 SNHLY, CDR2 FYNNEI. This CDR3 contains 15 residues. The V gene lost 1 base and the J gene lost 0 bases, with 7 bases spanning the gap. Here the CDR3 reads CASSEGLRSGNTIYF. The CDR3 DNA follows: TGTGCCAGCAGTGAAGGCTTACGCTCTGGAAACACCATATATTTT.

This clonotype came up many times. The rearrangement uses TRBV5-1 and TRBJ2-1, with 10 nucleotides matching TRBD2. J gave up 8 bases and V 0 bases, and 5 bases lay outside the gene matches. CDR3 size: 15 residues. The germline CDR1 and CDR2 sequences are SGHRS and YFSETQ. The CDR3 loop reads CASSLVLAGEDEQFF. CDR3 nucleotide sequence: TGCGCCAGCAGCTTGGTCCTAGCGGGAGAAGATGAGCAGTTCTTC.

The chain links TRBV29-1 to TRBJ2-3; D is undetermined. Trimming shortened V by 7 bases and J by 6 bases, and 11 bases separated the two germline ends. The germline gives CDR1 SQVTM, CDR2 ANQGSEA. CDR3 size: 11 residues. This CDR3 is CSAIIQDTQYF. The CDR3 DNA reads TGCAGCGCCATTATTCAGGATACGCAGTATTTT.

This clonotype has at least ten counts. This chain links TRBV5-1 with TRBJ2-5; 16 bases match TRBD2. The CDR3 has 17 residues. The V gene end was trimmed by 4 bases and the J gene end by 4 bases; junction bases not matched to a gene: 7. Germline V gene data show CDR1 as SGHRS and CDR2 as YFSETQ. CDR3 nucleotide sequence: TGCGCCAGCAGCGCGGGACTAGCGGGAGGGCCTCTAGAGACCCAGTACTTC. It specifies CASSAGLAGGPLETQYF.

CDR3 sequence: CSVGTGMGQPQHF. Written as DNA, the CDR3 is TGCAGCGTAGGAACTGGGATGGGGCAGCCCCAGCATTTT. The chain joins TRBV29-1 to TRBJ1-5; D gene ambiguous. Trimming stripped 6 bases from V and 7 bases from J, with 16 bases between. This CDR3 comprises 13 residues. Germline V gene lookup returns CDR1 SQVTM and CDR2 ANQGSEA.

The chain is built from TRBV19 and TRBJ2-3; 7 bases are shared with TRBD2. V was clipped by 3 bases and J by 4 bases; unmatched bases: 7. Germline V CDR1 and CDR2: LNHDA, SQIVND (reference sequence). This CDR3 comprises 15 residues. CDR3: CASSIGRGEADTQYF. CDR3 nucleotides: TGTGCCAGTAGTATTGGGAGGGGTGAGGCAGATACGCAGTATTTT.

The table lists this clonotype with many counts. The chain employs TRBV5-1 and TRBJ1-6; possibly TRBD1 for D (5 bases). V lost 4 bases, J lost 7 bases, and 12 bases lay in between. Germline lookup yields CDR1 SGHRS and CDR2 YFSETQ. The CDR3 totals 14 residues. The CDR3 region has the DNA TGCGCCAGCAGCCGGGACGGAGTAAATTCACCCCTCCACTTT. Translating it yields CASSRDGVNSPLHF.

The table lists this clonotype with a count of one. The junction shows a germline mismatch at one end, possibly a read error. DNA for the CDR3: TGTGCCAGCAGTTTAGGGACAGGGTCGTATCAGCCCCAGCACTTT. It codes for CASSLGTGSYQPQHF. V usage is TRBV12-3 or TRBV12-4 and J usage is TRBJ1-5; 8 bases line up with TRBD1. The CDR3 is 15 residues long.

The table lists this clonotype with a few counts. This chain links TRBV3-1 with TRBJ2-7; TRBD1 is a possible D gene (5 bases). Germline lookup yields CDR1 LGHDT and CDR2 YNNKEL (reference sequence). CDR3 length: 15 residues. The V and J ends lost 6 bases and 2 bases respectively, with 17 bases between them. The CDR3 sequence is CASSLRGTLPYEQYF. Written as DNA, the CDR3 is TGTGCCAGCAGTTTAAGGGGTACGCTTCCCTACGAGCAGTACTTC.